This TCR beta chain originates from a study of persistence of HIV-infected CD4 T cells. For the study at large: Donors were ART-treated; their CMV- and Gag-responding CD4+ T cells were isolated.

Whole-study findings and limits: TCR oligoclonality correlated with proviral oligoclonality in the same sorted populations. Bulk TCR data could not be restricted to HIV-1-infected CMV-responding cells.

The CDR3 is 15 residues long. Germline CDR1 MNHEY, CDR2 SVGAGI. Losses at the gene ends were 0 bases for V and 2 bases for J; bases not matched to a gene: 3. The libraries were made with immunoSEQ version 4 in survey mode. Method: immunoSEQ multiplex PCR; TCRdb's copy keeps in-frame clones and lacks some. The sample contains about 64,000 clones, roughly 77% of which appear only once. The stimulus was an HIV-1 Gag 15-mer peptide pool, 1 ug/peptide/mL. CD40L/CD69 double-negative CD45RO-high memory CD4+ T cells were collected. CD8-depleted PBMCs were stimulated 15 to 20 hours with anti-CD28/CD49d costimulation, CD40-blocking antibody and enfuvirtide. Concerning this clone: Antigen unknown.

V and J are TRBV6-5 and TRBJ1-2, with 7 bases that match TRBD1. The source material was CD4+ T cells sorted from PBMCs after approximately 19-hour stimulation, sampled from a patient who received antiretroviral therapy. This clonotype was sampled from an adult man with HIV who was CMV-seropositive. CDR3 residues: CASSYSPTGNYGYTF. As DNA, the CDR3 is TGTGCCAGCAGTTACTCGCCGACAGGGAACTATGGCTACACCTTC.